Following are 3 T cell receptor beta chains from one sample sequenced in a study of cytomegalovirus exposure and HLA in healthy donors. The primer mix had 60 Vbeta and 13 Jbeta primers. Sequencing was performed with immunoSEQ multiplex PCR; in TCRdb, only in-frame clones are kept and a portion is missing. Of some 150,000 clones detected, about 75% appear once; the ten largest clones hold 2.5% to 4%. Material: PBMCs. Receptors were obtained from a man aged 40-50 years in good health and CMV-seronegative.

This chain connects TRBV5-1 to TRBJ2-5; TRBD1 matches at 10 bases. Germline CDR1 is SGHRS and CDR2 is YFSETQ. The length of the CDR3 is 14 residues. The trim removed 4 bases at V and 5 bases at J, leaving 5 bases unmatched. As DNA, the CDR3 is TGCGCCAGCAGCCGCGACAGGGGGCGCGAGACCCAGTACTTC. This gives the protein CASSRDRGRETQYF.

The chain combines TRBV6-5 with TRBJ1-1; D is ambiguous. CDR3 length: 11 amino acids. Germline-derived CDR1 and CDR2 are MNHEY and SVGAGI. Trimming took off 2 bases at V and 10 bases at J, with 8 bases between the two ends. The CDR3 loop reads CASSYGLGAFF. For the CDR3, the DNA is TGTGCCAGCAGTTACGGGCTCGGAGCTTTCTTT.

The chain recombines TRBV7-9 with TRBJ1-5, with D maybe TRBD1 (6 bases). Germline V gives CDR1 SEHNR, CDR2 FQNEAQ (reference sequence). The CDR3 has 15 residues. Trimming took off 1 base at V and 3 bases at J, with 10 bases between the two ends. The CDR3 is CASSLVGHPNQPQHF. Written as DNA, the CDR3 is TGTGCCAGCAGCTTAGTGGGACACCCCAATCAGCCCCAGCATTTT.